The present TCR beta chain was sequenced within a study of T cell responses to AZD1222 COVID-19 vaccine. Assay used: immunoSEQ multiplex PCR; TCRdb lists only in-frame clones, some missing. The profile shows approximately 140,000 clones, approximately 90% of them singletons. Germline V gene lookup returns CDR1 SGHDN and CDR2 FVKESK. The V end lost 4 bases, the J end lost 9 bases, and 13 bases lay between the germline ends. The CDR3 has 14 residues. Findings of the study overall: Elevations in Spike-specific TCR breadth and depth followed administration of two AZD1222 doses. Possibly, clonal diversity was underestimated; donors were largely white British and included more females. Sampling captured repertoires only after the peak T cell response.

About this clone itself: The antigen remains undetermined.

The chain couples TRBV14 to TRBJ1-6; D is possibly TRBD1 (5 bases). The receptor comes from an adult who received the AZD1222 COVID-19 vaccine. The source material was peripheral blood, sampled 28 days after the second AZD1222 dose. CDR3 protein: CASSPSGNFSPLHF. The CDR3, as DNA: TGTGCCAGCAGCCCATCAGGGAACTTTTCACCCCTCCACTTT.